The TCR beta chain under discussion was sequenced for a study of shared clonotypes between healthy human individuals. Unsorted PBMC DNA sequencing spanned ten immunoSEQ deep assay plates. Using immunoSEQ multiplex PCR, the repertoire was profiled, and TCRdb retains in-frame clones only, with some absent. The table has roughly 490,000 clones, around three quarters seen once; the top ten hold over 9.5%. This clone was counted a few times. The antigen remains unidentified. Germline V gene sequence: CDR1 KGHSH, CDR2 LQKENI. V lost 6 bases, J lost 1 base, and 3 bases stayed unmatched. This CDR3 is built from 14 residues. Study-wide results and limits: It was expected that sequencing depth would affect clonotype sharing among donors.

Genomic DNA came from about 90 million PBMCs in unsorted samples. The chain is built from TRBV18 and TRBJ1-1; 9 bases map to TRBD1. The sample taken for sequencing was PBMCs. This clonotype was sampled from a woman aged 35 to 49 in good health. Some clones in this sample may be carry-over from other donors' samples. CDR3 residues: CASSDRGRNTEAFF. CDR3 coding DNA: TGTGCCAGCTCGGACAGGGGACGGAACACTGAAGCTTTCTTT.